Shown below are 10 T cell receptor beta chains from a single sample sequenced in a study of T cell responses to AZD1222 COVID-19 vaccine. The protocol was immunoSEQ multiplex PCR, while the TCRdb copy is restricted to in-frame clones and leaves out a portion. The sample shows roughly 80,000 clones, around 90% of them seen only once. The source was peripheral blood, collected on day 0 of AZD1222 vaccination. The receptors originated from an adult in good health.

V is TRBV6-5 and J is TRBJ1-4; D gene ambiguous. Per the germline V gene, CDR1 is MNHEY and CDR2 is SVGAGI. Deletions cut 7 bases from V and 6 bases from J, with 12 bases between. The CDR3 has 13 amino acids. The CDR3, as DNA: TGTGCCAGCACCGCTGGTGTATATGAAAAACTGTTTTTT. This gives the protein CASTAGVYEKLFF.

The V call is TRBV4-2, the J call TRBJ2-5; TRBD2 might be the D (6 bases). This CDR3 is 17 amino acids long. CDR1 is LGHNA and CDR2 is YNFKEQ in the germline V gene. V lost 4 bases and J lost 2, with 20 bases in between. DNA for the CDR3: TGTGCCAGCAGCCTGAGGTTTGGGCTAGCGAATCAAGAGACCCAGTACTTC. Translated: CASSLRFGLANQETQYF.

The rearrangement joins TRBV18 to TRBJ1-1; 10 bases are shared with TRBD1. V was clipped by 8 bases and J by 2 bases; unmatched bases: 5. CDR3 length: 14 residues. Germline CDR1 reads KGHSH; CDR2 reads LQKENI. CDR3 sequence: CASARDRGNTEAFF. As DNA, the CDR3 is TGTGCCAGCGCGAGGGACAGGGGAAACACTGAAGCTTTCTTT.

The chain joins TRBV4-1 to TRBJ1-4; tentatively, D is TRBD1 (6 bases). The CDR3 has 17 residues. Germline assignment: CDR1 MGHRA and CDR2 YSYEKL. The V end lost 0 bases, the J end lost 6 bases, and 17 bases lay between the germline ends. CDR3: CASSQDLGGAGYEKLFF. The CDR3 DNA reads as TGCGCCAGCAGCCAAGATTTGGGGGGCGCAGGTTATGAAAAACTGTTTTTT.

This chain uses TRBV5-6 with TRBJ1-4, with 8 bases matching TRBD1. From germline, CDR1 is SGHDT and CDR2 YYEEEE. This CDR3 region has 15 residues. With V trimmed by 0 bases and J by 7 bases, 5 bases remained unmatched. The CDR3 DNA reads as TGTGCCAGCAGCTTGGTGGCAGGGGGCAGTGAAAAACTGTTTTTT. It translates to CASSLVAGGSEKLFF. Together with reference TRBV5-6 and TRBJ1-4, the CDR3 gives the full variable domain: DAGVTQSPTHLIKTRGQQVTLRCSPKSGHDTVSWYQQALGQGPQFIFQYYEEEERQRGNFPDRFSGHQFPNYSSELNVNALLLGDSALYLCASSLVAGGSEKLFFGSGTQLSVL.

In DNA form, the CDR3 reads TGTGCCAGCAGCCTTACAGGGTTTTGGAATCAGCCCCAGCATTTT. It codes for CASSLTGFWNQPQHF. The rearrangement uses TRBV28 and TRBJ1-5; maybe TRBD1 (6 bases). CDR1 and CDR2 from the germline V gene are MDHEN and SYDVKM. Deletions cut 6 bases from V and 4 bases from J, with 16 bases between. CDR3 length: 15 amino acids. Variable domain in full (rest from reference TRBV28 and TRBJ1-5): DVKVTQSSRYLVKRTGEKVFLECVQDMDHENMFWYRQDPGLGLRLIYFSYDVKMKEKGDIPEGYSVSREKKERFSLILESASTNQTSMYLCASSLTGFWNQPQHFGDGTRLSIL.

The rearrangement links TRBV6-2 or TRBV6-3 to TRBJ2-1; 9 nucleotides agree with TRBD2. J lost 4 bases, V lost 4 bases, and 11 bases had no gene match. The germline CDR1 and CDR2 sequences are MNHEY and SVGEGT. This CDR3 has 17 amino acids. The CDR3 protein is CASSFPTRTSAYNEQFF. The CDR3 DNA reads TGTGCCAGCAGTTTCCCGACGAGGACTAGCGCTTACAATGAGCAGTTCTTC.

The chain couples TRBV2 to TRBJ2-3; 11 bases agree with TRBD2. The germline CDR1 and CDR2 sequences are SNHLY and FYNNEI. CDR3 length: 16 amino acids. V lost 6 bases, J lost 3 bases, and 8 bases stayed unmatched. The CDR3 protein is CASRDQTSGKTDTQYF. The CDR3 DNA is TGTGCCAGCAGGGACCAGACTAGCGGGAAAACAGATACGCAGTATTTT.

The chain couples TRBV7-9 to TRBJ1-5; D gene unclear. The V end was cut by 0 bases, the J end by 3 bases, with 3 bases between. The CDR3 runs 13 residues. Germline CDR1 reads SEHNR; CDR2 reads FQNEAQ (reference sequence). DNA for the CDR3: TGTGCCAGCAGCTTAGCGCTCAATCAGCCCCAGCATTTT. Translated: CASSLALNQPQHF.

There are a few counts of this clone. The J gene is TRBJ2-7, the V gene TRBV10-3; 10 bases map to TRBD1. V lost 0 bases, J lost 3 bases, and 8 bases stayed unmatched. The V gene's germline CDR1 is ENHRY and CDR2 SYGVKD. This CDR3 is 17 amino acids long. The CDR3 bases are TGTGCCATCAGTGAGTCGAAGGCGACAGGGGGCTACTACGAGCAGTACTTC. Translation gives CAISESKATGGYYEQYF.